Sequencing of this T cell receptor (beta chain) was carried out in a study of beta chain features in type 1 diabetes. In the study overall: Sorted cells, 90 million to 130 million in number, were examined across all samples.

As every portion of the isolated RNA was reverse transcribed, the sequencing read expressed TCRB transcripts. The table came from immunoSEQ multiplex PCR; TCRdb's copy has only in-frame clones and leaves some out. The profile shows under 300,000 clones, around 13% of them singletons. As to this clone: The antigen is unknown.

Study-level points and caveats: Significant though moderate, a shortening of TCRB CDR3s appeared in all four CD4+ subsets of Type 1 diabetes patients.

The CDR3 is made up of 15 amino acids. J gave up 6 bases and V 0 bases, and 2 bases lay outside the gene matches. Germline V gene sequence: CDR1 SGDLS, CDR2 YYNGEE. The chain links TRBV9 to TRBJ2-1; TRBD2 matches at 11 bases. The material sequenced was naive CD4+ T cells from blood. The TCR comes from a young man with type 1 diabetes. The CDR3 nucleotides read TGTGCCAGCAGCGTAGAACTAGCGGGGGTCAATGAGCAGTTCTTC. This sequence encodes CASSVELAGVNEQFF.